These 14 T cell receptor beta chains share one sample of origin, sequenced in a study of cytomegalovirus exposure and HLA in healthy donors. The primer mix had 60 Vbeta and 13 Jbeta primers. TCRdb's table, derived via immunoSEQ multiplex PCR, lists solely in-frame clones and lacks some. There are 100,000 or so clones in the sample; about 60% occur only once, and around 5% lies in the top ten. Sequencing was carried out using PBMCs. Source of these receptors: a human donor in good health.

This chain uses TRBV15 with TRBJ1-4; TRBD1 matches at 7 bases. Germline values: CDR1 LNHNV, CDR2 YYDKDF (reference sequence). V gave up 2 bases and J gave up 4 bases; unmatched junction bases: 10. The CDR3 is made up of 17 amino acids. CDR3 protein: CATSRTPGQARNEKLFF. CDR3 DNA sequence: TGTGCCACCAGCAGAACCCCCGGACAGGCCCGTAATGAAAAACTGTTTTTT.

This sequence joins TRBV5-4 and TRBJ2-3; a possible D gene is TRBD2 (6 bases). V was shortened by 6 bases and J by 0 bases, with 11 bases between the two germline ends. Germline loops: CDR1 SGHNT, CDR2 YYREEE (reference sequence). This CDR3 spans 14 amino acids. The CDR3 bases are TGTGCCAGCACCGGGACTCGTAGCACAGATACGCAGTATTTT. Translated: CASTGTRSTDTQYF.

This chain uses TRBV5-1 with TRBJ2-5; D unclear. Germline lookup yields CDR1 SGHRS and CDR2 YFSETQ. Trimming removed 0 bases from V and 5 bases from J, with 5 bases in between. The CDR3 is 12 residues long. The CDR3 DNA sequence: TGCGCCAGCAGCTTGGCCCTGGAGACCCAGTACTTC. Translated, it gives CASSLALETQYF. Together with reference TRBV5-1 and TRBJ2-5, the CDR3 gives the full variable domain: KAGVTQTPRYLIKTRGQQVTLSCSPISGHRSVSWYQQTPGQGLQFLFEYFSETQRNKGNFPGRFSGRQFSNSRSEMNVSTLELGDSALYLCASSLALETQYFGPGTRLLVL.

The rearrangement uses TRBV10-1 and TRBJ2-3; 8 bases are a match to TRBD1. The length of the CDR3 is 17 residues. CDR1 is WNHNN and CDR2 is SYGVQD in the germline V gene (reference sequence). J lost 2 bases, V lost 2 bases, and 9 bases had no gene match. CDR3 region: CASSERTGRLDTDTQYF. CDR3 in DNA: TGCGCCAGCAGTGAGCGGACAGGGCGTCTGGACACAGATACGCAGTATTTT.

This clone has more than one count but fewer than ten. V gene TRBV27 combines with J gene TRBJ2-7; a weak D match, TRBD2 (6 bases). This CDR3 comprises 13 residues. Trimming removed 5 bases at V and 6 bases at J, with 14 bases between. Germline V gene sequence: CDR1 MNHEY, CDR2 SMNVEV (reference sequence). CDR3 coding DNA: TGTGCCAGCAGTCTCCAAGGAGGGTCCGAGCAGTACTTC. It encodes CASSLQGGSEQYF.

This clone was counted between two and nine times. The V gene is TRBV7-9, the J gene TRBJ2-1; 10 bases align to TRBD2. The germline gives CDR1 SEHNR, CDR2 FQNEAQ (reference sequence). The CDR3 is made up of 15 amino acids. The V gene end was trimmed by 3 bases and the J gene end by 4 bases; junction bases not matched to a gene: 3. Here the CDR3 DNA reads TGTGCCAGCAGCTTTCTAGCGGGGGAGTACAATGAGCAGTTCTTC. Translated: CASSFLAGEYNEQFF.

The genes are TRBV7-9 and TRBJ2-7; 12 nucleotides match TRBD1. This CDR3 contains 14 residues. Trimming cost V 1 base and J 9 bases; bases outside gene matches: 4. Germline-derived CDR1 and CDR2 are SEHNR and FQNEAQ (reference sequence). CDR3 amino acids: CASSLEGQGAAQYF. Written as DNA, the CDR3 is TGTGCCAGCAGCTTAGAGGGACAGGGGGCAGCGCAGTACTTC. The full variable domain, completed using reference TRBV7-9 and TRBJ2-7, is DTGVSQNPRHKITKRGQNVTFRCDPISEHNRLYWYRQTLGQGPEFLTYFQNEAQLEKSRLLSDRFSAERPKGSFSTLEIQRTEQGDSAMYLCASSLEGQGAAQYFGPGTRLTVT.

This clone appeared a few times. The chain couples TRBV9 to TRBJ2-7; possibly TRBD1 for D (6 bases). The CDR3 consists of 15 residues. CDR1 SGDLS and CDR2 YYNGEE come from the germline V gene. V gave up 4 bases and J gave up 4 bases, with 18 bases separating them. CDR3 region: CASSPRQGRPYEQYF. The CDR3 nucleotides are TGTGCCAGCAGCCCCCGTCAGGGGCGGCCGTACGAGCAGTACTTC.

The chain is built from TRBV18 and TRBJ2-3; no definite D call. V lost 2 bases and J 1 base, leaving 7 bases between the germline ends. Germline loops: CDR1 KGHSH, CDR2 LQKENI. The CDR3 is 14 amino acids. CDR3 sequence: CASSPAQGTDTQYF. In nucleotides, the CDR3 is TGTGCCAGCTCACCAGCGCAGGGCACAGATACGCAGTATTTT.

This clone was recorded a few times. This chain joins TRBV5-5 and TRBJ1-1, with TRBD1 identical over 8 bases. V shed 1 base and J 4 bases; nucleotides not matched to a gene: 6. The CDR3 extends over 15 amino acids. CDR1 SGHKS and CDR2 YYEKEE come from the germline V gene (reference sequence). CDR3 residues: CASSLSTGGRTEAFF. The CDR3 bases are TGTGCCAGCAGCTTGAGTACAGGGGGGCGCACTGAAGCTTTCTTT. The entire variable domain, with the rest obtained from reference TRBV5-5 and TRBJ1-1, is as follows: DAGVTQSPTHLIKTRGQQVTLRCSPISGHKSVSWYQQVLGQGPQFIFQYYEKEERGRGNFPDRFSARQFPNYSSELNVNALLLGDSALYLCASSLSTGGRTEAFFGQGTRLTVV.

The chain uses TRBV5-6 and TRBJ2-3; D perhaps matches TRBD1 (7 bases). There are 15 residues in the CDR3. Trimming stripped 2 bases from V and 4 bases from J, with 14 bases between. The V gene's germline CDR1 is SGHDT and CDR2 YYEEEE. CDR3 nucleotides: TGTGCCAGCAGCTTTGGCGGCAGGGGGGCAGATACGCAGTATTTT. Translation gives CASSFGGRGADTQYF.

CDR3 sequence reads: CASFPSGAYEQYF. The CDR3 region has the DNA TGTGCCAGCTTTCCTAGCGGGGCCTACGAGCAGTACTTC. The V and J genes are TRBV6-1 and TRBJ2-7; 9 positions agree with TRBD2. CDR1 and CDR2 from the germline V gene are MNHNS and SASEGT. The trim removed 8 bases at V and 2 bases at J, leaving 4 bases unmatched. The CDR3 contains 13 residues.

J is TRBJ2-5 and V is TRBV11-1; a weak D match, TRBD1 (7 bases). Trimming left V 3 bases short and J 4 bases short, with 18 bases between. The CDR3 sequence is 16 residues long. CDR1 SGHAT and CDR2 FQDESV come from the germline V gene (reference sequence). The CDR3 DNA is TGTGCCAGCAGCTTCAGTCAGGGGGAGGTTCGAGAGACCCAGTACTTC. This codes for CASSFSQGEVRETQYF.

The genes are TRBV2 and TRBJ2-1; TRBD2 matches 8 bases. The CDR3 is 17 amino acids. Germline CDR1 SNHLY, CDR2 FYNNEI. V dropped 8 bases and J dropped 6; count of bases not matched to a gene: 18. The CDR3 loop is CASCCPGGRAVGNEQFF. In DNA form, the CDR3 reads TGTGCCAGCTGTTGTCCGGGAGGGAGGGCCGTCGGCAATGAGCAGTTCTTC. Full variable domain (remainder filled in from reference TRBV2 and TRBJ2-1): EPEVTQTPSHQVTQMGQEVILRCVPISNHLYFYWYRQILGQKVEFLVSFYNNEISEKSEIFDDQFSVERPDGSNFTLKIRSTKLEDSAMYFCASCCPGGRAVGNEQFFGPGTRLTVL.